This record looks at one TCR beta chain sequence and its context. Its antigen is unidentified. At one end, the junction sequence differs from germline, possibly due to a read error. TCRdb keeps only in-frame clones here, not all; method: immunoSEQ multiplex PCR. The data hold some 58,000 clones, with less than 95% observed a single time. This CDR3 has 15 amino acids. The germline gives CDR1 SGHTS, CDR2 YDEGEE. This entry belongs to a study of PD-1 blockade in classical Hodgkin lymphoma. Whole-study findings and limits: Complete responders showed a baseline diversity that resembled the diversity of newly diagnosed patients. The study reported lower baseline TCR diversity in newly diagnosed patients than in healthy donors.

Noted time point: cycle 4 day 1 (C4D1), after five to seven weeks of nivolumab. Relapse was seen in all patients after autologous stem cell transplantation, and brentuximab vedotin exposure was variable. This TCR was sampled from a human donor with classical Hodgkin lymphoma. The V and J genes are TRBV5-8 and TRBJ2-7; 9 nucleotides align to TRBD1. The source was peripheral blood mononuclear cells (PBMCs), collected before the fourth cycle of nivolumab. The CDR3 loop is CASSLAGTGSSEQYF. DNA for the CDR3: TGTGCCAGCAGCTTGGCCGGGACAGGGTCCTCCGAGCAGTACTTC.